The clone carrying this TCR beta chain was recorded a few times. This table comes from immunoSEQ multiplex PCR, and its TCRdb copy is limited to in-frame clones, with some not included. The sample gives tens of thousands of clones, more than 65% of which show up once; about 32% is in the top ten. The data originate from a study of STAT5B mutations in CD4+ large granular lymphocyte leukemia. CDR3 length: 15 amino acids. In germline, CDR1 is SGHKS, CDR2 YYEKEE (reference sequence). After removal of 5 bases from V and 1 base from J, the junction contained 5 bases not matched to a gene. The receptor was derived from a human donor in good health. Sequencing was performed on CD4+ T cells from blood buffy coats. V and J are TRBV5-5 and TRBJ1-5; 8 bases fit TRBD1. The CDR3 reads CASRTTGDSNQPQHF. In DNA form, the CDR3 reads TGTGCCAGCAGGACGACAGGGGACAGCAATCAGCCCCAGCATTTT. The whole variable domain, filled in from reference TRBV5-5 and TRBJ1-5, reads DAGVTQSPTHLIKTRGQQVTLRCSPISGHKSVSWYQQVLGQGPQFIFQYYEKEERGRGNFPDRFSARQFPNYSSELNVNALLLGDSALYLCASRTTGDSNQPQHFGDGTRLSIL.